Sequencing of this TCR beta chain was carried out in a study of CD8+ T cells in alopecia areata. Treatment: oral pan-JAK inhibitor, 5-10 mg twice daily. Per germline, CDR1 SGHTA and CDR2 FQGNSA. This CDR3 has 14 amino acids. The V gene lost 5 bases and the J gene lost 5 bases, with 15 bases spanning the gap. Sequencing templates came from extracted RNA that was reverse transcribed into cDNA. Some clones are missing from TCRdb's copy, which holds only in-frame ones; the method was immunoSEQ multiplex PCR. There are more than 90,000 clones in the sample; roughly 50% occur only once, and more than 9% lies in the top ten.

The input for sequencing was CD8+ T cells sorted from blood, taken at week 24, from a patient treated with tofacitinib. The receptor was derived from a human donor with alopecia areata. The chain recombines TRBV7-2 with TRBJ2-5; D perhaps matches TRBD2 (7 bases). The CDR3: CASSGGGPMETQYF. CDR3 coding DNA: TGTGCCAGCAGCGGCGGGGGCCCTATGGAGACCCAGTACTTC.